This T cell receptor (beta chain) was profiled in a study of cytomegalovirus exposure and HLA in healthy donors. Study-wide background: The 90 to 150 validation repertoires, a later analysis reported, used the same platform as the 666 first-cohort repertoires.

V was clipped by 2 bases and J by 1 base, with 14 bases between them. Germline V lookup: CDR1 MNHEY, CDR2 SMNVEV (reference sequence). The CDR3 has 16 amino acids. Study-level points and caveats: Reportedly, diagnosis of cytomegalovirus status by the classifier showed high specificity and sensitivity. Some public TCRs appeared in many individuals, while most sequences were rare.

Only one count was recorded for this clone. Its target is not known. The protocol was immunoSEQ multiplex PCR, while the TCRdb copy is restricted to in-frame clones and leaves out a portion. Of 100,000 to 150,000 clones in the sample, 89% were seen once. This TCR came from a woman between 18 and 29 years old in good health and CMV-seronegative. The V gene is TRBV27, the J gene TRBJ1-2; D call uncertain. The source material was PBMCs. CDR3 amino acids: CASSLISPPGNYGYTF. In nucleotides, the CDR3 is TGTGCCAGCAGTTTAATTAGCCCCCCTGGTAACTATGGCTACACCTTC.